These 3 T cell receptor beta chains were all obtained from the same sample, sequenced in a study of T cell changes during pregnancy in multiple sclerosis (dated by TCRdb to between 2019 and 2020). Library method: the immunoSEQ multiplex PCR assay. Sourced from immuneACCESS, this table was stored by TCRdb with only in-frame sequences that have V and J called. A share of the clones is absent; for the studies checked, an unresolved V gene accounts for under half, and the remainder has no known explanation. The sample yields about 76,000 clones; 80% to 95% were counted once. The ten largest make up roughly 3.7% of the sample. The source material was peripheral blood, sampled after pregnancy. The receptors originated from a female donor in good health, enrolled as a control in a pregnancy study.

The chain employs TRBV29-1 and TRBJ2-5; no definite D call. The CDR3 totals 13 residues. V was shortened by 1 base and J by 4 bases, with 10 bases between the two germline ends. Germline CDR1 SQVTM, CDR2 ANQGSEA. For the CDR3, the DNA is TGCAGCGTTGAAGCTCTGTGGGCAGAGACCCAGTACTTC. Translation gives CSVEALWAETQYF. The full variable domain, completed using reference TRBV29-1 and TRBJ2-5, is SAVISQKPSRDICQRGTSLTIQCQVDSQVTMMFWYRQQPGQSLTLIATANQGSEATYESGFVIDKFPISRPNLTFSTLTVSNMSPEDSSIYLCSVEALWAETQYFGPGTRLLVL.

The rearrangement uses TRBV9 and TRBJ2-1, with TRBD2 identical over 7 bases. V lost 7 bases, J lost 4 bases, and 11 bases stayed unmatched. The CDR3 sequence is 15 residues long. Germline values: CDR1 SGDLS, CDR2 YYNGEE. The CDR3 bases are TGTGCCAGCGCCCGGCCGGGGGGTTGGTACAATGAGCAGTTCTTC. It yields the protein CASARPGGWYNEQFF.

Here the CDR3 DNA reads TGTGCCAGCAGACCGCTAGCGGACGGAAACAATGAGCAGTTCTTC. Translation: CASRPLADGNNEQFF. The chain recombines TRBV27 with TRBJ2-1, with 7 positions matching TRBD2. The J segment lost 5 bases and the V segment lost 6 bases, leaving 10 bases of the junction unmatched. This CDR3 spans 15 amino acids. In germline, CDR1 is MNHEY, CDR2 SMNVEV (reference sequence).